The present TCR beta chain was sequenced within a study of OX40 agonist ivuxolimab in advanced cancers. Broader study findings: At 0.1 to 3.0 mg/kg, CD4+ and CD8+ blood T cells expanded clonally by week 6. CD8+ T cells averaged more expanded clones than CD4+. Clonal expansion among partial responders at 0.1-3.0 mg/kg ranked near the lowest.

Details on this clone: Its antigen is unidentified.

This CDR3 contains 15 residues. Per germline, CDR1 MDHEN and CDR2 SYDVKM. V gave up 5 bases and J gave up 4 bases; unmatched junction bases: 5. Assay: immunoSEQ multiplex PCR; the TCRdb copy retains only in-frame clones and omits some. The sample holds 40,000 to 55,000 clones; 84% are singletons and the top ten take approximately 24%. The source material was CD4+ or CD8+ T cells sorted from blood, sampled in a trial of the OX40 agonist ivuxolimab. This receptor was taken from an adult with an advanced solid tumor such as melanoma, head and neck, liver or kidney cancer. This chain uses TRBV28 with TRBJ2-1; 10 bases map to TRBD2. The CDR3 loop is CASSPLAGVYNEQFF. CDR3 coding DNA: TGTGCCAGCAGTCCCCTAGCGGGAGTATACAATGAGCAGTTCTTC.